This T cell receptor beta chain comes out of a study of shared clonotypes between healthy human individuals. CDR3 length: 15 amino acids. The germline V gene encodes CDR1 SGHTS and CDR2 YDEGEE. Assay used: immunoSEQ multiplex PCR; TCRdb lists only in-frame clones, some missing. The sample has 2 million to 2.5 million clones; about 92% are singletons. As defined, naive CD8 cells were CD45RO-negative and positively selected for CCR7, with terminally differentiated effector memory CD45RA+ cells excluded. Details on this clone: Germline is not matched at one junction end, which may reflect a read error.

The material sequenced was naive CD8+ T cells from PBMCs. The TCR originated in a man aged 18 to 29 in good health. Some clones in this sample may be carry-over from other donors' samples. The V and J genes are TRBV5-8 and TRBJ1-2; TRBD1 matches 7 bases. The CDR3 here is CVSRDSSPANYGYTF. The CDR3 DNA sequence: TGTGTCAGCCGGGACAGTTCTCCTGCTAACTATGGCTACACCTTC.